This record looks at one T cell receptor (beta chain) sequence and its context. The antigen is undetermined. This record belongs to a study of cytomegalovirus exposure and HLA in healthy donors. Regarding the study as a whole: Many donors carried some public TCRs, although rarity characterized most TCR sequences. Per published reports, the classifier diagnosed cytomegalovirus status with high specificity and sensitivity. Cytomegalovirus-associated TCR beta chains were listed, numbering some 150.

TCRdb's table, derived via immunoSEQ multiplex PCR, lists solely in-frame clones and lacks some. Of 95,000 to 120,000 clones listed, about 94% were seen once; the top ten hold roughly 0.66%. CDR3 length: 13 amino acids. Looked up from germline, CDR1 is KGHSY and CDR2 is FQNENV. The V segment lost 5 bases and the J segment 4 bases; nucleotides outside the gene matches: 5. V is TRBV16 and J is TRBJ2-7, with 7 bases that match TRBD1. The receptor was isolated from a woman aged 18-29 years in good health and CMV-seronegative. Sequenced sample: PBMCs. The CDR3 nucleotides are TGTGCCAGCAGCTGGACAGGAAATTACGAGCAGTACTTC. This translates into CASSWTGNYEQYF.